Sequencing of this T cell receptor beta chain was carried out in a study of spatial heterogeneity in lung cancer. Time point given: sample taken at primary tumor resection. TCRdb itself ran the 5' RACE reads through MiXCR, one entry per CDR3 protein. In the table there are approximately 44,000 distinct CDR3 sequences, roughly an eighth of which are singletons. Germline V CDR1 and CDR2: MGHRA, YSYEKL. CDR3 length: 16 residues. V trimming: 3 bases; J trimming: 5 bases; junction bases outside the gene matches: 11. This clonotype has a count of ten or more. The sequences come from PBMCs, collected at surgery. The chain uses TRBV4-1 and TRBJ1-1, with 8 positions matching TRBD1. This clonotype was sampled from a male donor with early-stage non-small cell lung cancer. As DNA, the CDR3 is TGCGCCAGCAGCCACCAACCGGGACAGGTGTGGACTGAAGCTTTCTTT. Its translation: CASSHQPGQVWTEAFF.